The rows below give T cell receptor beta chains drawn from one sample of a study of control samples from healthy donors and cancer patients. TCRdb keeps only in-frame clones here, not all; method: immunoSEQ multiplex PCR. The data contain around 71,000 clones, around 87% of them singletons. The specimen was PBMCs. These receptors were obtained from a woman aged 45 to 65 with head and neck cancer. The CDR3 runs from the conserved cysteine through the conserved F or W. The D gene is left open where the match is weak. The size of a clone is reported for some rows only, either as once, few or many, or as a class for expanded clones.

DNA: TGTGCCACCAGTGATGCCCTCCGGACTAGCGGGGGGGAATACAATGAGCAGTTCTTC
CDR3: CATSDALRTSGGEYNEQFF
V: TRBV24-1
D: TRBD2
J: TRBJ2-1
size: NA

DNA: TGTGCCAGCAGCCCCACGGGGGGGCCGGGAAACACCATATATTTT
CDR3: CASSPTGGPGNTIYF
V: TRBV7-3
D: NA
J: TRBJ1-3
size: NA

DNA: TGTGCCAGCAGTTTAGCGGGAGGAGAGACCCAGTACTTC
CDR3: CASSLAGGETQYF
V: TRBV27
D: TRBD2
J: TRBJ2-5
size: NA

DNA: TGTGCCAGCAGCTTAGCGCTTGGCTACACCTTC
CDR3: CASSLALGYTF
V: TRBV7-2
D: NA
J: TRBJ1-2
size: NA

DNA: TGTGCCACCCCAAGGCGGGGAGCTTTCTTT
CDR3: CATPRRGAFF
V: TRBV24-1
D: NA
J: TRBJ1-1
size: NA

DNA: TGTGCCAGCAGCTTAGAGGACAGCTCCAATCAGCCCCAGCATTTT
CDR3: CASSLEDSSNQPQHF
V: TRBV7-2
D: NA
J: TRBJ1-5
size: NA

DNA: TGTGCCTGGACCCAGGGGAACACTGAAGCTTTCTTT
CDR3: CAWTQGNTEAFF
V: TRBV30
D: NA
J: TRBJ1-1
size: NA

DNA: TGCGCCAGCAGCTTGGCCGGAGCAGCAGGGTATTTT
CDR3: CASSLAGAAGYF
V: TRBV5-1
D: NA
J: TRBJ2-3
size: NA

DNA: TGTGCCAGTAGTATAGAGGGACAGGGGTCCTACGAGCAGTACTTC
CDR3: CASSIEGQGSYEQYF
V: TRBV19
D: TRBD1
J: TRBJ2-7
size: NA

DNA: TGTGCCAGCAGCACATTTGATGGGACAGGGGGCGACGAGCAGTACTTC
CDR3: CASSTFDGTGGDEQYF
V: TRBV5-5
D: TRBD1
J: TRBJ2-7
size: NA

DNA: TGTGCCAGCAGCTTGGGGACAGGGACCTACAATGAGCAGTTCTTC
CDR3: CASSLGTGTYNEQFF
V: TRBV7-9
D: TRBD1
J: TRBJ2-1
size: NA

DNA: TGTGCCAGCAGCCCTGGGACACGCAGCAATGAGCAGTTCTTC
CDR3: CASSPGTRSNEQFF
V: TRBV7-3
D: NA
J: TRBJ2-1
size: NA

DNA: TGCGCCAGCAGCAACGGGGGGGCCGGAAATGAGCAGTTCTTC
CDR3: CASSNGGAGNEQFF
V: TRBV5-1
D: TRBD2
J: TRBJ2-1
size: NA

DNA: TGTGCCACTCGGGGGACAGGGGGCTTTAGCAATCAGCCCCAGCATTTT
CDR3: CATRGTGGFSNQPQHF
V: TRBV15
D: TRBD1
J: TRBJ1-5
size: few

DNA: TGTGCCAGCAGCCACCGGGGGAACACTGAAGCTTTCTTT
CDR3: CASSHRGNTEAFF
V: TRBV12-3/TRBV12-4
D: NA
J: TRBJ1-1
size: NA

DNA: TGTGCCAGCAGTTTACTAAGCAGACTCCTGGGCACAGATACGCAGTATTTT
CDR3: CASSLLSRLLGTDTQYF
V: TRBV28
D: NA
J: TRBJ2-3
size: NA

DNA: TGTGCCAGCCGAGGACAGGCGTCCTACGAGCAGTACTTC
CDR3: CASRGQASYEQYF
V: TRBV18
D: TRBD1
J: TRBJ2-7
size: NA

DNA: TGTGCCACCTCCCGGGTAGCGGGGGACCAAGAGACCCAGTACTTC
CDR3: CATSRVAGDQETQYF
V: TRBV7-9
D: TRBD2
J: TRBJ2-5
size: NA

DNA: TGTGCCAGCAGGGCAGGGGGGACTGGAAACACCATATATTTT
CDR3: CASRAGGTGNTIYF
V: TRBV2
D: TRBD1
J: TRBJ1-3
size: NA

DNA: TGTGCCAGCAGCTCGACCAGGGGTCCGCAAACTGAAGCTTTCTTT
CDR3: CASSSTRGPQTEAFF
V: TRBV5-6
D: NA
J: TRBJ1-1
size: NA

DNA: TGTGCCAGCAGTGGAAACAAAGGACAGGAGTGGGAAAAACTGTTTTTT
CDR3: CASSGNKGQEWEKLFF
V: TRBV6-4
D: TRBD1
J: TRBJ1-4
size: NA

DNA: TGTGCCAGCAGCATCGGGACACTCTACGAGCAGTACTTC
CDR3: CASSIGTLYEQYF
V: TRBV11-2
D: NA
J: TRBJ2-7
size: NA

DNA: TGCAGCGTTGAGGCGCGGGGGCGCACCTACAATGAGCAGTTCTTC
CDR3: CSVEARGRTYNEQFF
V: TRBV29-1
D: NA
J: TRBJ2-1
size: NA

DNA: TGTGCCAGCAGCCCGCTGGCAGGGGCCACCTACGAGCAGTACTTC
CDR3: CASSPLAGATYEQYF
V: TRBV3-1/TRBV3-2
D: NA
J: TRBJ2-7
size: NA

DNA: TGTGCCACCAGCGGGACAGGCAATCAGCCCCAGCATTTT
CDR3: CATSGTGNQPQHF
V: TRBV24-1
D: TRBD1
J: TRBJ1-5
size: few

DNA: TGTGCCAGCAGCGTGGCACAGGGGGACACTGAAGCTTTCTTT
CDR3: CASSVAQGDTEAFF
V: TRBV9
D: TRBD1
J: TRBJ1-1
size: NA

DNA: TGTGCCAGCAGCTTAGAAGGGACAGGGGTTGACTATGGCTACACCTTC
CDR3: CASSLEGTGVDYGYTF
V: TRBV7-6
D: TRBD1
J: TRBJ1-2
size: NA

DNA: TGCAGCGTTCTTGAGGCCGGGGCTGAAGCTTTCTTT
CDR3: CSVLEAGAEAFF
V: TRBV29-1
D: NA
J: TRBJ1-1
size: NA

DNA: TGTGCCAGCAGCCTGCCAGGGGTCGCAGCAGATACGCAGTATTTT
CDR3: CASSLPGVAADTQYF
V: TRBV14
D: NA
J: TRBJ2-3
size: NA

DNA: TGTGCCAGCAGTGGCCGGGGCACAGTGAACACTGAAGCTTTCTTT
CDR3: CASSGRGTVNTEAFF
V: TRBV2
D: NA
J: TRBJ1-1
size: NA

DNA: TGCGCCAGCAGCGCCTCGACAGGGGGCCTAGACGAGCAGTACTTC
CDR3: CASSASTGGLDEQYF
V: TRBV5-1
D: TRBD1
J: TRBJ2-7
size: NA

DNA: TGTGCCAGCACCTTGGAACCCCTAACGGTTGAGACCCAGTACTTC
CDR3: CASTLEPLTVETQYF
V: TRBV2
D: NA
J: TRBJ2-5
size: NA

DNA: TGTGCCTCCAAACAGGGAAGTAATTCACCCCTCCACTTT
CDR3: CASKQGSNSPLHF
V: TRBV30
D: NA
J: TRBJ1-6
size: NA